This T cell receptor (beta chain) emerged from a study of cytomegalovirus exposure and HLA in healthy donors. Study findings and constraints: The investigators catalogued 180 or so TCR beta chains as cytomegalovirus-associated.

The donors were in the approximately 120-subject validation cohort; that cohort was separate from the approximately 700-subject first cohort. TCRdb's table, derived via immunoSEQ multiplex PCR, lists solely in-frame clones and lacks some. The top ten hold 1.6% of the sample, which has tens of thousands of clones, approximately 95% seen once. Comments on this clone: Its antigen remains unknown.

Per the germline V gene, CDR1 is SEHNR and CDR2 is FQNEAQ (reference sequence). With V trimmed by 8 bases and J by 8 bases, 6 bases remained unmatched. This CDR3 has 12 residues. Specimen: PBMCs. The genes are TRBV7-9 and TRBJ2-1; 7 bases are shared with TRBD1. The source of this sequence is a man younger than 30 in good health and CMV-seropositive. In DNA, the CDR3 is TGTGCCAGCCGACAGGGCTCCCATGAGCAGTTCTTC. Protein product: CASRQGSHEQFF.